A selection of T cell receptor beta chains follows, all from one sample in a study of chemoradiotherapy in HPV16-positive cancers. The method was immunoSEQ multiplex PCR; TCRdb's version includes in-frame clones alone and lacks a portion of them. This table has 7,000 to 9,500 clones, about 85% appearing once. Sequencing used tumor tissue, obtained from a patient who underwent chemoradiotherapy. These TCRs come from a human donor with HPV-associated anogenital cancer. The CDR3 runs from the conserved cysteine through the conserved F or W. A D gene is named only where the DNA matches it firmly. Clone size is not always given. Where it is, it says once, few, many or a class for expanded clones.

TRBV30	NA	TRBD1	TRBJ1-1	TGTGCCTGGAGTGCAACCACGACAGGGATGAACACTGAAGCTTTCTTT	CAWSATTTGMNTEAFF
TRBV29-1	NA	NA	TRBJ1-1	TGCAGCGTTGTCCCGGGCTCTATCACTGAAGCTTTCTTT	CSVVPGSITEAFF
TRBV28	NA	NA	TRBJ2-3	TGTGCCAGCAGGGACTCCTTGACAGATACGCAGTATTTT	CASRDSLTDTQYF
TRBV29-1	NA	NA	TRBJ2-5	TGCAGCGTTGATCAGGGGGGCCAAGAGACCCAGTACTTC	CSVDQGGQETQYF
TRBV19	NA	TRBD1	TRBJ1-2	TGTGCCAGTCGATTCCGGGACAGATCTGGCTACACCTTC	CASRFRDRSGYTF
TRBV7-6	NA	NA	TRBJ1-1	TGTGCCAGCAGCCAGACCGGGAGCACTGAAGCTTTCTTT	CASSQTGSTEAFF
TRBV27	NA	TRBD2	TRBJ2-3	TGTGCCAGCATCCCTGGTAGCGGGAGGCCCACAGATACGCAGTATTTT	CASIPGSGRPTDTQYF
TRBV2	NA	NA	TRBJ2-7	TGTGCCAGCAAAGAGAGGGGGACCGGCCACGAGCAGTACTTC	CASKERGTGHEQYF
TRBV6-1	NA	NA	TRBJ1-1	TGTGCCAGCACCCAAAGGAACACTGAAGCTTTCTTT	CASTQRNTEAFF
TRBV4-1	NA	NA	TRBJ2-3	TGCGCCAGCAGCCAAGGGGAAACTTCACTCACAGATACGCAGTATTTT	CASSQGETSLTDTQYF
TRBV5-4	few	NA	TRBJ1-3	TGTGCCAGCAGCTTGAAGAGCTCTGGAAACACCATATATTTT	CASSLKSSGNTIYF
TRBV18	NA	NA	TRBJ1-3	TGTGCCAGTTGGGGACCCCTCTCTGGAAACACCATATATTTT	CASWGPLSGNTIYF
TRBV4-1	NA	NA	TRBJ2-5	TGCGCCAGCAGCCAAGATCTCGGGGGTAAGGAAGAGACCCAGTACTTC	CASSQDLGGKEETQYF
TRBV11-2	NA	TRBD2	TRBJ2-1	TGTGCCAGCAGCTTAGAAGACCCGGGACTAGCGGTCAATGAGCAGTTCTTC	CASSLEDPGLAVNEQFF
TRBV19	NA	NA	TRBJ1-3	TGTGCCAGTATCAACGGCGTCTCTGGAAACACCATATATTTT	CASINGVSGNTIYF
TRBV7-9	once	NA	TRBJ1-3	TGTGCCAGCAGCTTAGAGCCATCGTCCGACACCATATATTTT	CASSLEPSSDTIYF
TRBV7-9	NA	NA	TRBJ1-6	TGTGCCAGCAGCTTAATTGACTCACCCCTCCACTTT	CASSLIDSPLHF
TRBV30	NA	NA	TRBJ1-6	TGTGCCTGGAGTCTGAATTATAATTCACCCCTCCACTTT	CAWSLNYNSPLHF
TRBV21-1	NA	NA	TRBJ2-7	TGTGCCAGTATCTACGAGCAGTACTTC	CASIYEQYF
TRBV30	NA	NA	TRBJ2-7	TGTGCCTGGAGTAGGGGTATGGGGTACGAGCAGTACTTC	CAWSRGMGYEQYF
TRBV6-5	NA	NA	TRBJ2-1	TGTGCCAGCAGTTACGGTGCCAATGAGCAGTTCTTC	CASSYGANEQFF
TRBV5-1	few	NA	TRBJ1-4	TGCGCCAGCAGCTTGGCCTGGGGGGCTGGGGAAAAACTGTTTTTT	CASSLAWGAGEKLFF
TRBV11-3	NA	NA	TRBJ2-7	TGTGCCAGCAGCGCGGACTACTCCTACGAGCAGTACTTC	CASSADYSYEQYF
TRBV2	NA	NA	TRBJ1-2	TGTGCCAGCAGTGAAGGCTCCGTTTTTAACTATGGCTACACCTTC	CASSEGSVFNYGYTF
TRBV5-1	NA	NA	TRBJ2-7	TGCGCCAGCAGCCGGGACCGAGGCTACGAGCAGTACTTC	CASSRDRGYEQYF
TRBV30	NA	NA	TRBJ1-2	TGTGCCTGGAGTGAACAGGGAAACTATGGCTACACCTTC	CAWSEQGNYGYTF
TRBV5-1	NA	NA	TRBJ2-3	TGCGCCAGCAGAAGTCTAGACACAGATACGCAGTATTTT	CASRSLDTDTQYF
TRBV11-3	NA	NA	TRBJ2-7	TGTGCCAGCAGCTTATCGTCCTACGAGCAGTACTTC	CASSLSSYEQYF
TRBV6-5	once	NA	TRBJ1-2	TGTGCCAGCAGTTACGGGGGGAGCGATGGCTACACCTTC	CASSYGGSDGYTF
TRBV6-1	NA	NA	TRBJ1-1	TGTGCCAGCAGTGAAACACTGAACACTGAAGCTTTCTTT	CASSETLNTEAFF
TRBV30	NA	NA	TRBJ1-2	TGTGCCTGGAGTAGGGGTGGACAGCCTAACTATGGCTACACCTTC	CAWSRGGQPNYGYTF
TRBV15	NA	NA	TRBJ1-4	TGTGCCACCAGCAGAGATCGTAATGAAAAACTGTTTTTT	CATSRDRNEKLFF
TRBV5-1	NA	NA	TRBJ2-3	TGCGCCTCTTCTATGGGAGTTAGCACAGATACGCAGTATTTT	CASSMGVSTDTQYF
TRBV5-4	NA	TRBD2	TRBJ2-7	TGTGCCAGCAGCGAGGGACTAGCGGGGCCATACGAGCAGTACTTC	CASSEGLAGPYEQYF
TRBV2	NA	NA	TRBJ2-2	TGTGCCAGCAGTGATGTAGGGTTGGGGGAGCTGTTTTTT	CASSDVGLGELFF
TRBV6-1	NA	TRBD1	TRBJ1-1	TGTGCCACAGGGGGATTCAGACAGTCCCTCGAGGAAGCTTTCTTT	CATGGFRQSLEEAFF
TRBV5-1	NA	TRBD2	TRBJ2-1	TGCGCCAGCAGCTTTGCGGGGGGCTACAATGAGCAGTTCTTC	CASSFAGGYNEQFF
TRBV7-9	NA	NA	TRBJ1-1	TGTGCCAGCGGGGGTGTGTGGGTGGGAACTGAAGCTTTCTTT	CASGGVWVGTEAFF
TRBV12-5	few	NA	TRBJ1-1	TGTGCTAGTGGTTTTCAACACGTTACCGGTAGCGACACTGAAGCTTTCTTT	CASGFQHVTGSDTEAFF
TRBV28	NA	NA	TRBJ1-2	TGTGCCAGCAGGCCCGCCCGGGGGTTTATCTATGGCTACACCTTC	CASRPARGFIYGYTF
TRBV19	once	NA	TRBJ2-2	TGTGCCAGTAGTATCACCTCTCGAGCAGGAGATACCCCCGGGGAGCTGTTTTTT	CASSITSRAGDTPGELFF
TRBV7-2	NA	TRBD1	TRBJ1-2	TGTGCCAGCAGCCGCGGGACAGCTCCTTATGGCTACACCTTC	CASSRGTAPYGYTF
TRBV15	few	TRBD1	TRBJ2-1	TGTGCCACCAGCAGACGACAGGGAGAGGGTCACAATGAGCAGTTCTTC	CATSRRQGEGHNEQFF
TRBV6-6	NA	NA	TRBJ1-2	TGTGCCAGCAGTTACCCAACCGGGACAACTAACTATGGCTACACCTTC	CASSYPTGTTNYGYTF
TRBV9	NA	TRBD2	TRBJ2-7	TGTGCCAGCACCCATCGGAGCGGGGGGGCCCACGAGCAGTACTTC	CASTHRSGGAHEQYF
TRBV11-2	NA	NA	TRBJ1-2	TGTGCCAGCAGCCACGCCCGCCAGGGTAACTATGGCTACACCTTC	CASSHARQGNYGYTF
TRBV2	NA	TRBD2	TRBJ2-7	TGTGCCAGCAGTGGGACTAGCGTACTAGTTGAGCAGTACTTC	CASSGTSVLVEQYF
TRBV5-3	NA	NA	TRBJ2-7	TGTGCCAGGACGGTAAACAGGACCGACTACGAGCAGTACTTC	CARTVNRTDYEQYF
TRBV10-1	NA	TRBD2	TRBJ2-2	TGCGCCAGCAGTGCCTCGACTAGCGGGGTCTGGATTGGGGAGCTGTTTTTT	CASSASTSGVWIGELFF
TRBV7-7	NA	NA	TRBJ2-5	TGTGCCACCGGGAGTGGACAAGAGACCCAGTACTTC	CATGSGQETQYF
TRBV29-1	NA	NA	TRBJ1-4	TGCAGCGTTGAGAGGATCGGGGGAAAACTGTTTTTT	CSVERIGGKLFF
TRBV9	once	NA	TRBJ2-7	TGTGCCAGCAGCCCCAGAGCATTCTACCGCCCTGGGGAGCAGTACTTC	CASSPRAFYRPGEQYF
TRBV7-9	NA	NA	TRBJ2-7	TGTGCCAGCAGCTTAGCAGTGGCCTACGAGCAGTACTTC	CASSLAVAYEQYF
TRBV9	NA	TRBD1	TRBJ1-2	TGTGCCAGCAGCGCGGACAGGGGGCCTCTCTATGGCTACACCTTC	CASSADRGPLYGYTF
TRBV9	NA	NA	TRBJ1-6	TGTGCCAGCAGCGTAGTCCCGGCCTGGGCCTATAATTCACCCCTCCACTTT	CASSVVPAWAYNSPLHF
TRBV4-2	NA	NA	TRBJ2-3	TGTGCCAGCAGCCAAGTTGCCACCACAGATACGCAGTATTTT	CASSQVATTDTQYF